This record looks at one T cell receptor beta chain sequence and its context. These data belong to a study of blood T cell repertoires in COVID-19. Study-level information: In each case, the material was cDNA or gDNA derived from T cells, B-cell-depleted T cells, or PBMCs.

Generated by immunoSEQ multiplex PCR, the TCRdb table keeps only in-frame clones and is missing some. The sample carries around 260,000 clones, approximately 90% recorded once. The CDR3 is 14 amino acids. Germline V lookup: CDR1 MNHEY, CDR2 SVGAGI. With V trimmed by 7 bases and J by 5 bases, 7 bases remained unmatched. The sample taken for sequencing was peripheral blood. The chain combines TRBV6-5 with TRBJ2-1, with 8 bases fitting TRBD2. This sequence was found in a woman in her twenties or thirties with COVID-19, enrolled during active disease. The CDR3: CASMEREFDNEQFF. The CDR3 DNA reads TGTGCCAGCATGGAGCGGGAGTTCGACAATGAGCAGTTCTTC.